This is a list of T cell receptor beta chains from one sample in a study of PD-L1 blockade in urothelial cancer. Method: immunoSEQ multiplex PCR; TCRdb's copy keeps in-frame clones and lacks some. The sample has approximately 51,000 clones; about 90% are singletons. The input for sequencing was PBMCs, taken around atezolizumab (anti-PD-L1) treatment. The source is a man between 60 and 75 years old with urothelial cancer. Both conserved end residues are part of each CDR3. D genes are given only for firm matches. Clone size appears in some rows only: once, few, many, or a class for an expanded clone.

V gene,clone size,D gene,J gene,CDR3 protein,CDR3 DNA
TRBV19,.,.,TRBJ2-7,CASRSPWHEQYF,TGTGCCAGTAGGTCCCCATGGCACGAGCAGTACTTC
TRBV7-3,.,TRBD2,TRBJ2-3,CASSLIAGEGTDTQYF,TGTGCCAGCAGCTTAATAGCGGGGGAAGGAACAGATACGCAGTATTTT
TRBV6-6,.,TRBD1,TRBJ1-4,CASRGNRGDNEKLFF,TGTGCCAGCAGAGGAAACAGGGGGGATAATGAAAAACTGTTTTTT
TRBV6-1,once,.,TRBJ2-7,CASGGTYEQYF,TGTGCCAGCGGAGGGACTTACGAGCAGTACTTC
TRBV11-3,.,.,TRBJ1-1,CASSSRGGTEAFF,TGTGCCAGCAGCTCCAGGGGAGGGACTGAAGCTTTCTTT
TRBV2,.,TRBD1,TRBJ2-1,CASSLGQGVEQFF,TGTGCCAGCAGCCTGGGGCAGGGGGTTGAGCAGTTCTTC
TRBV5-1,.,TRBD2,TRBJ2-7,CASSRGLAGGDEQYF,TGCGCCAGCAGCAGGGGACTAGCGGGGGGGGACGAGCAGTACTTC
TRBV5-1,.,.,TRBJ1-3,CASSLTSSGNTIYF,TGCGCCAGCAGCTTGACCAGCTCTGGAAACACCATATATTTT
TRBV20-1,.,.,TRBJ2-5,CSARDAQTQYF,TGCAGTGCTAGAGATGCGCAGACCCAGTACTTC
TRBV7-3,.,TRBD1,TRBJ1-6,CASSLIAGGTGANSPLHF,TGTGCCAGCAGCTTAATTGCGGGGGGAACAGGGGCTAATTCACCCCTCCACTTT
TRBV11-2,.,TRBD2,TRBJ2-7,CASSSGTRRLEQYF,TGTGCCAGCAGCTCCGGGACTAGACGGCTCGAGCAGTACTTC
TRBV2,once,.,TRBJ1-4,CASSPPGGIGEKLFF,TGTGCCAGCAGTCCCCCGGGGGGAATTGGTGAAAAACTGTTTTTT
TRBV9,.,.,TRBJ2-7,CASSPDRSTGEQYF,TGTGCCAGCAGCCCTGATCGCTCCACTGGCGAGCAGTACTTC
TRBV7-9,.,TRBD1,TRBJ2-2,CAERGRGRGDTGELFF,TGTGCAGAACGGGGCAGGGGGCGAGGAGACACCGGGGAGCTGTTTTTT
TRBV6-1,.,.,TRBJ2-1,CASSDQNRAFYNEQFF,TGTGCCAGCAGTGATCAAAACAGGGCATTTTACAATGAGCAGTTCTTC
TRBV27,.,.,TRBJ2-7,CASSLDSSYEQYF,TGTGCCAGCAGTTTGGACAGCTCCTACGAGCAGTACTTC
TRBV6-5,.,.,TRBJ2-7,CASSYGAAGPYEQYF,TGTGCCAGCAGTTACGGGGCCGCAGGCCCCTACGAGCAGTACTTC
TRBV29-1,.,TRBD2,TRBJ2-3,CSTLTPLAGETDTQYF,TGCAGCACCCTGACCCCACTAGCGGGAGAGACAGATACGCAGTATTTT
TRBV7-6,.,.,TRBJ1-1,CASSPLSTGNTEAFF,TGTGCCAGCAGCCCCCTATCGACAGGGAACACTGAAGCTTTCTTT
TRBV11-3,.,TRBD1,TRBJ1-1,CASSLEYRGWTEAFF,TGTGCCAGCAGCTTAGAATACAGGGGTTGGACTGAAGCTTTCTTT
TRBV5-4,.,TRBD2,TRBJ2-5,CASSRGLAGGLQETQYF,TGTGCCAGCAGCCGAGGACTAGCGGGGGGGCTCCAAGAGACCCAGTACTTC
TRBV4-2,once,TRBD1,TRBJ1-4,CASSQDRGADRDEKLFF,TGTGCCAGCAGCCAAGATAGGGGCGCGGACAGGGATGAAAAACTGTTTTTT
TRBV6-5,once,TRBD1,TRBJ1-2,CASTRRTGGNYGYTF,TGTGCCAGCACCAGGAGGACAGGGGGTAACTATGGCTACACCTTC
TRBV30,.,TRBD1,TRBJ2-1,CAWSGDREKTEQFF,TGTGCCTGGAGTGGGGACAGGGAGAAGACTGAGCAGTTCTTC
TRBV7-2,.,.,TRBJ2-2,CASSLGRVRGGELFF,TGTGCCAGCAGCTTAGGCCGGGTCCGGGGCGGGGAGCTGTTTTTT
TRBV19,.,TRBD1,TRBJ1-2,CASTTGGRRGYTF,TGTGCCAGTACCACAGGGGGAAGACGTGGCTACACCTTC
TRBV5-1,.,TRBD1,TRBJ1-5,CASSRTGGGNQPQHF,TGCGCCAGCAGCCGGACAGGGGGGGGCAATCAGCCCCAGCATTTT
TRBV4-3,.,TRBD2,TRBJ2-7,CASSHQTGTSGRGEQYF,TGCGCCAGCAGCCACCAGACCGGGACTAGCGGGAGAGGCGAGCAGTACTTC
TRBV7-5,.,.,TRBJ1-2,CARSLELPSWLDYGYTF,TGTGCCAGAAGCTTAGAATTGCCTAGTTGGCTCGACTATGGCTACACCTTC
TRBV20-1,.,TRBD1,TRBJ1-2,CSGCTGTDTF,TGCAGTGGTTGTACCGGGACAGACACCTTC
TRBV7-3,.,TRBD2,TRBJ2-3,CASSPSGTTDTQYF,TGTGCCAGCAGCCCGAGCGGGACCACAGATACGCAGTATTTT
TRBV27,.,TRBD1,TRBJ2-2,CASSPDRVGGELFF,TGTGCCAGCAGTCCCGACAGGGTCGGCGGGGAGCTGTTTTTT
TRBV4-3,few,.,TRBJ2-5,CASSQTDRSQETQYF,TGCGCCAGCAGCCAAACCGACAGGAGCCAAGAGACCCAGTACTTC
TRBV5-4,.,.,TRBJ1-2,CASSLGTVAYGYTF,TGTGCCAGCAGCTTGGGGACAGTAGCCTATGGCTACACCTTC
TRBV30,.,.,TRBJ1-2,CAWREYTGPVSYGYTF,TGTGCCTGGAGGGAATATACAGGGCCTGTATCCTATGGCTACACCTTC
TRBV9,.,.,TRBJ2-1,CASSVGRGGFYNEQFF,TGTGCCAGCAGCGTAGGGAGGGGGGGTTTCTACAATGAGCAGTTCTTC
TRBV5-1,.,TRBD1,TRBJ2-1,CASSLGQGSYNEQFF,TGCGCCAGCAGCCTCGGACAGGGCTCCTACAATGAGCAGTTCTTC
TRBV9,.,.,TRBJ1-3,CASSAQGISGNTIYF,TGTGCCAGCAGCGCCCAGGGTATTTCTGGAAACACCATATATTTT
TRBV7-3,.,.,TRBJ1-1,CASSPRGGSTEAFF,TGTGCCAGCAGCCCCCGAGGTGGGAGCACTGAAGCTTTCTTT
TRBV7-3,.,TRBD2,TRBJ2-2,CASSSRGGGELFF,TGTGCCAGCAGCTCCCGCGGGGGCGGGGAGCTGTTTTTT
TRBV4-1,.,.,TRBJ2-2,CASSPQVGNTGELFF,TGCGCCAGCAGTCCTCAGGTGGGGAACACCGGGGAGCTGTTTTTT
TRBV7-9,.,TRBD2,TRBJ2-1,CASSAAGGVYNEQFF,TGTGCCAGCAGCGCGGCGGGAGGAGTTTACAATGAGCAGTTCTTC
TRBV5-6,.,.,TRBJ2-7,CASSLYGRLRYEQYF,TGTGCCAGCAGCTTGTACGGCAGGCTCCGCTACGAGCAGTACTTC
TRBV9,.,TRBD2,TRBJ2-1,CASSVTAGGPNEQFF,TGTGCCAGCAGCGTAACGGCGGGAGGGCCCAATGAGCAGTTCTTC
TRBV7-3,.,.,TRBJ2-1,CASSLGQVYNEQFF,TGTGCCAGCAGCTTAGGGCAGGTCTACAATGAGCAGTTCTTC
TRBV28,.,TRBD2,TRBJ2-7,CASTLAGYSYEQYF,TGTGCCAGCACTCTAGCGGGATACTCCTACGAGCAGTACTTC
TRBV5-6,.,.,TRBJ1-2,CASSLYQRSLRGYTF,TGTGCCAGCAGCTTGTACCAGCGAAGCTTGAGAGGCTACACCTTC
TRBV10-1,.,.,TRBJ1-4,CASSEGGENEKLFF,TGCGCCAGCAGTGAGGGGGGCGAAAATGAAAAACTGTTTTTT
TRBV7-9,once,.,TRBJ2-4,CASSLAPGNIQYF,TGTGCCAGCAGCTTAGCCCCGGGAAACATTCAGTACTTC